This TCR beta chain was captured by sequencing in a study of identical twins. Findings of the study overall: Findings depended on cross-sectional statistics rather than tracking the same donors. The study found excess low generation probability among twin-shared out-of-frame alpha sequences. Abundant beta clonotypes from cord blood bore fewer insertions; memory repertoires lacked this pattern.

Worth noting for this clonotype: The antigen is undetermined.

Each donor (without exception) was a healthy Caucasian. TCRdb analysed the 5' RACE reads with MiXCR anew, one entry per CDR3 protein. The table includes some 500,000 distinct CDR3 sequences, around a tenth detected once. This CDR3 region has 17 residues. Between the trimmed V and J ends, which lost 6 bases and 5 bases, there was a span of 22 bases. Germline assignment: CDR1 MNHEY and CDR2 SVGEGT. The data were also submitted as part of a second study, on yellow fever vaccine responses in identical twins.

The material sequenced was PBMCs. This sequence originates from a woman younger than 30 in good health. This chain links TRBV6-2 or TRBV6-3 with TRBJ2-2, with D perhaps matching TRBD2 (5 bases). The CDR3 DNA is TGTGCCAGCAGCCGCACCAAATGGACGGGGATTACCGGGGAGCTGTTTTTT. Amino acids: CASSRTKWTGITGELFF.